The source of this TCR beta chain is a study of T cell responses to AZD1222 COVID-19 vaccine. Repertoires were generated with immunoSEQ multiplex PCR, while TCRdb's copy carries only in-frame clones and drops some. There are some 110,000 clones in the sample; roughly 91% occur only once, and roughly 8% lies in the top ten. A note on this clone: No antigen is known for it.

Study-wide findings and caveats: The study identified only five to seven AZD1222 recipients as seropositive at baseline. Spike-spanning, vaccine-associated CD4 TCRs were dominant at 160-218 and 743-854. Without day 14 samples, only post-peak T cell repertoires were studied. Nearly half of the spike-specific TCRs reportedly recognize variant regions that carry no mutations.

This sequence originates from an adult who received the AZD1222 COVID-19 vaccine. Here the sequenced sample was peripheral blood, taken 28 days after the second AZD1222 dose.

The CDR3 DNA is TGTGCCAGCAGCCCCACGGGGATTACCGGGGAGCTGTTTTTT. Its translation is CASSPTGITGELFF. The chain links TRBV7-3 to TRBJ2-2, with D maybe TRBD2 (5 bases). Deletions cut 5 bases from V and 5 bases from J, with 12 bases between. From germline, CDR1 is SGHTA and CDR2 FQGTGA. The CDR3 length is 14 residues.